The clone carrying this T cell receptor (beta chain) has more than one count but fewer than ten. The antigen remains undetermined. V lost 5 bases and J lost 5, with 12 bases in between. Germline values: CDR1 MNHEY, CDR2 SVGAGI. The CDR3 contains 13 residues. The sample originates from a study of cytomegalovirus exposure and HLA in healthy donors. Study-level points and caveats: Association with HLA alleles at 0.05 false discovery rate was found for 16,951 TCR beta sequences in a later analysis.

PCR was performed using 60 Vbeta and 13 Jbeta primers. The repertoire was sequenced with immunoSEQ multiplex PCR; TCRdb's copy has only in-frame clones and lacks some. The sample includes about 230,000 clones, about 80% of them seen just once. The V gene is TRBV6-5, the J gene TRBJ1-1; maybe TRBD1 (5 bases). The TCR was taken from a woman aged 40 to 50 in good health and CMV-seronegative. The sequencing input was PBMCs. The CDR3 DNA sequence: TGTGCCAGCAGTAGGAACGGGGGGACTGAAGCTTTCTTT. This translates into CASSRNGGTEAFF.